What follows is one T cell receptor (beta chain) and its context. This sample stems from a study of PD-L1 blockade in urothelial cancer. Spike-ins of synthetic TCR analog templates went into each PCR. Profiled with immunoSEQ multiplex PCR; TCRdb holds only in-frame clones, not every one. The data hold about 88,000 clones, with roughly nine tenths observed a single time. Time point denoted: pretreatment peripheral blood. There were between 1 and 8 samples from each patient, taken pretreatment and on-treatment. After removal of 6 bases from V and 4 bases from J, the junction contained 5 bases not matched to a gene. The CDR3 loop spans 13 amino acids. The germline V gene encodes CDR1 MNHNS and CDR2 SASEGT.

This TCR derives from a woman older than 75 with urothelial cancer. The source material was PBMCs, sampled around atezolizumab (anti-PD-L1) treatment. The gene calls are TRBV6-1 and TRBJ1-1; 7 bases align to TRBD1. The CDR3 sequence is CASRITGATEAFF. CDR3 coding DNA: TGTGCCAGCAGGATAACAGGGGCCACTGAAGCTTTCTTT.